These 9 T cell receptor beta chains were all obtained from the same sample, sequenced in a study of cytomegalovirus exposure and HLA in healthy donors (dated by TCRdb to about 2017). Library construction relied on the immunoSEQ multiplex PCR assay. For the multiplex PCR, a mixture combining 60 forward primers for TCR Vbeta segments and 13 reverse primers for TCR Jbeta segments was used. Here the immuneACCESS table is served through TCRdb, limited to in-frame sequences with V and J called. Missing clones are a known gap in these copies; in checked studies unresolved V genes cover under half, and the rest lacks a known reason. Recorded for this sample are roughly 190,000 clones; around 85% of them occurred a single time. The ten most abundant clones make up approximately 3.9% of the sample. Sample: PBMCs. These receptors came from a man in his fifties in good health and CMV-seronegative.

The genes are TRBV4-2 and TRBJ2-1; maybe TRBD2 (5 bases). Germline CDR1 and CDR2: LGHNA and YNFKEQ. The CDR3 has 15 amino acids. Trimming pared 2 bases from V and 3 bases from J, leaving 11 bases between. CDR3 protein: CASSQSSADYNEQFF. The CDR3 DNA reads as TGTGCCAGCAGCCAAAGTTCAGCGGACTACAATGAGCAGTTCTTC.

DNA for the CDR3: TGTGCCAGCAGCTTGGGCAGGGGAGGGTACGAGCAGTACTTC. Protein product: CASSLGRGGYEQYF. This rearrangement joins TRBV7-8 to TRBJ2-7; a weak D match, TRBD2 (7 bases). CDR1 is SGHVS and CDR2 is FQNEAQ in the germline V gene. The CDR3 sequence is 14 residues long. Trimming pared 3 bases from V and 4 bases from J, leaving 13 bases between.

This clone was seen only a few times. This rearrangement joins TRBV7-2 to TRBJ2-7; 9 bases are a match to TRBD1. From germline, CDR1 is SGHTA and CDR2 FQGNSA. The V segment lost 5 bases and the J segment 0 bases; nucleotides outside the gene matches: 5. The CDR3 spans 15 residues. In nucleotides, the CDR3 is TGTGCCAGCAGCGCTACAGGGGGCAACTCCTACGAGCAGTACTTC. It is translated as CASSATGGNSYEQYF.

This chain links TRBV5-6 with TRBJ1-5; 7 bases are a match to TRBD1. V dropped 4 bases and J dropped 4; count of bases not matched to a gene: 5. The CDR3 has 14 residues. CDR1 is SGHDT and CDR2 is YYEEEE in the germline V gene. The CDR3: CASSPGTANQPQHF. In nucleotides, the CDR3 is TGTGCCAGCAGCCCCGGGACAGCGAATCAGCCCCAGCATTTT. Full variable domain (remainder filled in from reference TRBV5-6 and TRBJ1-5): DAGVTQSPTHLIKTRGQQVTLRCSPKSGHDTVSWYQQALGQGPQFIFQYYEEEERQRGNFPDRFSGHQFPNYSSELNVNALLLGDSALYLCASSPGTANQPQHFGDGTRLSIL.

The chain has TRBV27 and TRBJ2-1; D perhaps matches TRBD1 (6 bases). V gave up 10 bases and J gave up 5 bases, with 21 bases separating them. The CDR3 totals 15 residues. CDR1 and CDR2 (germline): MNHEY, SMNVEV (reference sequence). This chain's CDR3 is CATIAWGTGNNEQFF. In DNA, the CDR3 is TGTGCCACCATTGCCTGGGGTACAGGGAACAATGAGCAGTTCTTC.

This clone is a singleton in its sample. This chain uses TRBV12-5 with TRBJ2-1; 8 bases are shared with TRBD1. The CDR3 loop spans 14 amino acids. V shed 9 bases and J 5 bases; nucleotides not matched to a gene: 9. Germline CDR1 and CDR2: LGHNT and FRNRAP. The CDR3 bases are TGTGCTAGCGCAAATACAGGGGGAAACAATGAGCAGTTCTTC. Translating gives CASANTGGNNEQFF.

The chain carries TRBV19 and TRBJ1-3; no firm D call. Germline V gene lookup returns CDR1 LNHDA and CDR2 SQIVND (reference sequence). The CDR3 is 14 residues long. The V end lost 8 bases, the J end lost 1 base, and 12 bases lay between the germline ends. Here the CDR3 DNA reads TGTGCCAGTGCGCCTCCGTTATCTGGAAACACCATATATTTT. It is translated as CASAPPLSGNTIYF.

This clone was counted once. The genes are TRBV11-1 and TRBJ2-3; tentatively, D is TRBD2 (6 bases). Trimming pared 11 bases from V and 3 bases from J, leaving 15 bases between. The germline CDR1 and CDR2 sequences are SGHAT and FQDESV (reference sequence). The CDR3 runs to 13 residues. The DNA for the CDR3 is TGTGCCGGAGGGGACGGGATGACAGATACGCAGTATTTT. This gives the protein CAGGDGMTDTQYF.

The chain uses TRBV6-1 and TRBJ2-7; TRBD1 agrees at 8 bases. V lost 2 bases to trimming and J lost 6 bases; unmatched junction nucleotides: 9. The CDR3 is 15 residues long. Germline V gene lookup returns CDR1 MNHNS and CDR2 SASEGT. The CDR3 sequence is CASSERPGGWGEQYF. DNA for the CDR3: TGTGCCAGCAGTGAACGCCCAGGGGGCTGGGGCGAGCAGTACTTC.